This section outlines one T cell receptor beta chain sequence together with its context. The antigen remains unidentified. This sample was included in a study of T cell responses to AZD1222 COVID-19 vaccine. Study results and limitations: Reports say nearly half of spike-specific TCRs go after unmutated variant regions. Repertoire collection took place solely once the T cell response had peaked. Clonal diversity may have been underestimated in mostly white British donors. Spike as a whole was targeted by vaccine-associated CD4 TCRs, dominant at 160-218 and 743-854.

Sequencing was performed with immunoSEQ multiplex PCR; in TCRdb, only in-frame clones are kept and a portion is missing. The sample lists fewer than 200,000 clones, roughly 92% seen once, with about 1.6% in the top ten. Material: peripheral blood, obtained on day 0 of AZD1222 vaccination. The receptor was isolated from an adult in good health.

The CDR3 DNA follows: TGTGCCAGCAGCGTAGAATCAGGGACTGAAGCTTTCTTT. This gives the protein CASSVESGTEAFF. This chain links TRBV9 with TRBJ1-1; a possible D gene is TRBD1 (5 bases). There are 13 residues in the CDR3. V dropped 0 bases and J dropped 5 bases, with 8 bases sitting between them. Germline V CDR1 and CDR2: SGDLS, YYNGEE.